Following are 21 T cell receptor beta chains from one sample sequenced in a study of T cells in Graves' hyperthyroidism and ophthalmopathy (dated by TCRdb to the late 2010s). Libraries were constructed by multiplex PCR. Sequencing instrument: Illumina HiSeq 2000. The TCR beta CDR3 regions were amplified from RNA transcripts. The first round of RT-PCR for the TCR CDR3 was performed with the HTBI primer set and the Qiagen OneStep RT-PCR kit. TCRdb took the public reads, trimmed them with fastp at Q25, ran MiXCR for clone calling and kept in-frame beta chains. CDR3 protein sequences are deduplicated, and each keeps its most common genes and DNA. Here the sample has approximately 350,000 distinct CDR3 sequences; 12% to 15% occur a single time. Of the sample, under 25% falls within the top ten clones. The sequenced sample was blood. These receptors originate from a woman aged 55-70 years with Graves' ophthalmopathy.

This clonotype was seen repeatedly, ten times or more. This chain links TRBV6-5 with TRBJ2-1; D is uncertain. This CDR3 comprises 14 residues. Germline V gives CDR1 MNHEY, CDR2 SVGAGI. V was pared by 0 bases and J by 8 bases, with 11 bases between. CDR3 region: CASSYSSSRDEQFF. The CDR3 nucleotides are TGTGCCAGCAGTTACTCCTCCAGTCGGGATGAGCAGTTCTTC.

The V call is TRBV27, the J call TRBJ2-1, with TRBD2 matching 7 bases. CDR1 is MNHEY and CDR2 is SMNVEV in the germline V gene (reference sequence). V trimming: 5 bases; J trimming: 7 bases; junction bases outside the gene matches: 14. The CDR3 length is 16 residues. The CDR3: CASSPFWAGETNEQFF. CDR3 nucleotides: TGTGCCAGCAGTCCCTTCTGGGCGGGAGAAACGAATGAGCAGTTCTTC.

Remarks on this clonotype: A read error is possible here, since a much larger clone lies one base away. This chain uses TRBV11-1 with TRBJ2-7; tentatively, D is TRBD1 (6 bases). There are 14 residues in the CDR3. Looked up from germline, CDR1 is SGHAT and CDR2 is FQDESV (reference sequence). In DNA, the CDR3 is TGTACCAGCTCGTCCAGGGGATTGGGGTACGAGCAGTACTTC. Its translation: CTSSSRGLGYEQYF.

This clonotype has ten or more counts. The genes are TRBV20-1 and TRBJ2-5; D is undetermined. Trimming cost V 1 base and J 10 bases, with 7 bases left between them. CDR1 is DFQATT, CDR2 SNEGSKA, per germline (reference sequence). The CDR3 totals 10 residues. The CDR3 nucleotides are TGCAGTGCTAGAGCTATAGGCCAGTACTTC. Residues: CSARAIGQYF.

This clonotype was counted ten times or more. The chain couples TRBV18 to TRBJ2-1, with D possibly TRBD2 on 5 matching bases. This CDR3 is built from 12 residues. Germline assignment: CDR1 KGHSH and CDR2 LQKENI. The germline V and J ends were trimmed by 3 bases and 8 bases, with 8 bases remaining between them. The CDR3 bases are TGTGCCAGCTCACCCGCGAGGGATGAGCAGTTCTTC. Encoded protein: CASSPARDEQFF.

This clonotype was counted many times. The chain is built from TRBV20-1 and TRBJ2-2, with 7 positions matching TRBD1. Germline CDR1 DFQATT, CDR2 SNEGSKA (reference sequence). The CDR3 loop spans 16 amino acids. V lost 5 bases and J lost 1; bases outside the gene matches: 10. The CDR3 is CSASTPGQKNTGELFF. The DNA for the CDR3 is TGCAGTGCTTCAACACCGGGACAGAAGAACACCGGGGAGCTGTTTTTT.

The chain couples TRBV2 to TRBJ2-7; TRBD2 aligns across 13 bases. The CDR3 is made up of 16 amino acids. CDR1 is SNHLY, CDR2 FYNNEI, per germline. V gave up 0 bases and J gave up 5 bases; unmatched junction bases: 4. The CDR3 sequence is CASSEAPGLAGHEQYF. For the CDR3, the DNA is TGTGCCAGCAGTGAAGCCCCGGGACTAGCGGGACACGAGCAGTACTTC.

This clonotype was seen at least ten times. J is TRBJ2-5 and V is TRBV28, with 7 bases that match TRBD1. After removal of 4 bases from V and 2 bases from J, the junction contained 7 bases not matched to a gene. In germline, CDR1 is MDHEN, CDR2 SYDVKM. The CDR3 is 15 amino acids. The CDR3 DNA follows: TGTGCCAGCAGTTCAACCTTGGGACAGCAAGAGACCCAGTACTTC. The encoded protein is CASSSTLGQQETQYF.

This sequence joins TRBV20-1 and TRBJ2-1; TRBD2 might be the D (5 bases). V was trimmed by 5 bases and J by 1 base, leaving 15 bases between them. The CDR3 has 15 residues. Germline assignment: CDR1 DFQATT and CDR2 SNEGSKA (reference sequence). The CDR3, as DNA: TGCAGTGCTGACCCCTCAGCGGCTTCCTACAATGAGCAGTTCTTC. Encoded protein: CSADPSAASYNEQFF.

The chain carries TRBV19 and TRBJ1-5, with 7 positions matching TRBD1. With 2 bases clipped from V and 1 base from J, the junction kept 5 bases outside the gene matches. CDR3 length: 16 amino acids. The germline V gene encodes CDR1 LNHDA and CDR2 SQIVND (reference sequence). DNA for the CDR3: TGTGCCAGTAGTATAATGACAGGGAAGAGCAATCAGCCCCAGCATTTT. Translation: CASSIMTGKSNQPQHF.

This clonotype was recorded many times. DNA of the CDR3: TGTGCCAGCAGTCCAGGGGATTTGAATTCACCCCTCCACTTT. It translates to CASSPGDLNSPLHF. V and J are TRBV5-4 and TRBJ1-6; D may be TRBD1 (6 bases). V was cut by 5 bases and J by 7 bases, with 13 bases left in between. Germline V lookup: CDR1 SGHNT, CDR2 YYREEE (reference sequence). The CDR3 totals 14 residues.

This clonotype was recorded at least ten times. This sequence joins TRBV5-5 and TRBJ2-3; D unclear. The V gene's germline CDR1 is SGHKS and CDR2 YYEKEE (reference sequence). With 0 bases removed from V and 2 bases from J, the gap between germline ends came to 10 bases. The CDR3 loop spans 15 amino acids. The CDR3 is CASSLVSSNTDTQYF. The CDR3 region has the DNA TGTGCCAGCAGCTTGGTTAGCAGTAACACAGATACGCAGTATTTT.

This clonotype was observed at least ten times. The CDR3 loop reads CASSSLQYEQYF. CDR3 nucleotides: TGTGCCAGCAGCTCCCTGCAATACGAGCAGTACTTC. J is TRBJ2-7 and V is TRBV7-2; D is unresolved. The CDR3 is 12 amino acids. Germline CDR1 reads SGHTA; CDR2 reads FQGNSA. Trimming left V 4 bases short and J 4 bases short, with 8 bases between.

The rearrangement links TRBV24-1 to TRBJ1-5; D is uncertain. This CDR3 has 15 amino acids. From germline, CDR1 is KGHDR and CDR2 SFDVKD. The V end lost 2 bases, the J end lost 0 bases, and 7 bases lay between the germline ends. As DNA, the CDR3 is TGTGCCACCAGTGATTCAACGGGTAGCAATCAGCCCCAGCATTTT. It codes for CATSDSTGSNQPQHF.

This clonotype was seen at least ten times. The rearrangement uses TRBV18 and TRBJ2-1, with D perhaps matching TRBD1 (6 bases). The germline CDR1 and CDR2 sequences are KGHSH and LQKENI. V lost 6 bases and J 7 bases, leaving 7 bases between the germline ends. The CDR3 contains 11 residues. The CDR3 loop reads CASSQGNEQFF. CDR3 nucleotides: TGTGCCAGCTCTCAGGGGAATGAGCAGTTCTTC.

For the CDR3, the DNA is TGTGCCAGCAGTACCACCGGGGACGGAAACACCATATATTTT. It is translated as CASSTTGDGNTIYF. This chain joins TRBV6-1 and TRBJ1-3; maybe TRBD1 (5 bases). Germline values: CDR1 MNHNS, CDR2 SASEGT. This CDR3 region has 14 residues. The ends were cut back, 5 bases at V and 4 bases at J, with 12 bases in the middle.

This clonotype was seen many times. This chain joins TRBV29-1 and TRBJ2-1; D not certain. The CDR3 sequence is 11 residues long. The germline CDR1 and CDR2 sequences are SQVTM and ANQGSEA. Trimming removed 7 bases at V and 7 bases at J, with 11 bases between. The CDR3 sequence: CSGELANEQFF. The CDR3 nucleotides are TGCAGCGGCGAATTGGCGAATGAGCAGTTCTTC.

This clonotype was seen ten or more times. The V gene is TRBV3-1, the J gene TRBJ2-7; TRBD2 aligns across 8 bases. The germline CDR1 and CDR2 sequences are LGHDT and YNNKEL (reference sequence). The V segment lost 1 base and the J segment 1 base; nucleotides outside the gene matches: 3. This CDR3 has 15 amino acids. The CDR3 sequence is CASSQVGGESYEQYF. As DNA, the CDR3 is TGTGCCAGCAGCCAAGTCGGGGGGGAGTCCTACGAGCAGTACTTC.

The gene calls are TRBV27 and TRBJ1-4; 9 positions agree with TRBD1. V lost 6 bases, J lost 3 bases, and 2 bases stayed unmatched. Germline loops: CDR1 MNHEY, CDR2 SMNVEV (reference sequence). CDR3 size: 14 residues. As DNA, the CDR3 is TGTGCCAGCAGGCGGACAGGGGCTAATGAAAAACTGTTTTTT. It specifies CASRRTGANEKLFF.

This clonotype came up a few times. J is TRBJ1-5 and V is TRBV5-1; 7 nucleotides align to TRBD1. Germline values: CDR1 SGHRS, CDR2 YFSETQ. This CDR3 region has 16 residues. V dropped 4 bases and J dropped 0; count of bases not matched to a gene: 7. CDR3 protein: CASSMDRNDSNQPQHF. The CDR3 coding sequence is TGCGCCAGCAGCATGGACAGGAATGATAGCAATCAGCCCCAGCATTTT. The full variable domain, in which reference TRBV5-1 and TRBJ1-5 provide the parts outside the CDR3, is KAGVTQTPRYLIKTRGQQVTLSCSPISGHRSVSWYQQTPGQGLQFLFEYFSETQRNKGNFPGRFSGRQFSNSRSEMNVSTLELGDSALYLCASSMDRNDSNQPQHFGDGTRLSIL.

Concerning this clonotype: The germline gene is not matched at one end of the junction; a read error may be the cause. This chain joins TRBV19 and TRBJ2-7; perhaps TRBD1 as D (6 bases). This CDR3 is built from 15 residues. Germline CDR1 is LNHDA and CDR2 is SQIVND (reference sequence). The chain's CDR3 is CAGSIGAGASYEQYF. The DNA of the CDR3 is TGTGCCGGTAGTATCGGCGCAGGGGCCTCCTACGAGCAGTACTTC.